The 14 T cell receptor beta chains below all came from one sample that was sequenced in a study of blood T cells in healthy people across ages. Primed by a sample-barcoded 5' primer and a J-beta primer mix, a second PCR proceeded for 7 to 11 cycles. TCRdb ran MiXCR on the 5' RACE reads and lists one entry per CDR3 protein. The profile shows over 1.5 million distinct CDR3 sequences, 49% of them singletons. Sequenced material: blood. These receptors came from a woman aged 40 to 50 in good health.

The V call is TRBV20-1, the J call TRBJ2-3; 8 nucleotides align to TRBD1. Germline lookup yields CDR1 DFQATT and CDR2 SNEGSKA (reference sequence). The CDR3 consists of 15 residues. Unmatched junction bases numbered 15, after V lost 5 bases and J lost 8 bases. Here the CDR3 DNA reads TGCAGTGCTTTCGGACAGGGAGAATTGTCCGGTACGCAGTATTTT. Protein product: CSAFGQGELSGTQYF.

The chain joins TRBV2 to TRBJ2-4; maybe TRBD1 (6 bases). The J call is in doubt because the DNA end fits TRBJ2-7 better. This CDR3 has 13 amino acids. The germline gives CDR1 SNHLY, CDR2 FYNNEI. The CDR3 loop reads CASKETGVYEQYF. CDR3 DNA sequence: TGTGCCAGCAAGGAGACAGGAGTCTACGAGCAGTACTTC.

CDR3 DNA: TGTGCCAGTCGGGGAGGGAGGGGCTACACCTTC. Its translation is CASRGGRGYTF. V gene TRBV6-5 combines with J gene TRBJ1-2, with no clear D. CDR1 MNHEY and CDR2 SVGAGI come from the germline V gene. The CDR3 loop spans 11 amino acids. Trimming cost V 9 bases and J 8 bases, with 13 bases left between them.

This clonotype was counted once. The V and J genes are TRBV25-1 and TRBJ2-7; TRBD2 agrees at 7 bases. The ends lost 2 bases at V and 3 bases at J; junction bases unmatched: 4. Per germline, CDR1 MGHDK and CDR2 SYGVNS. This CDR3 spans 14 amino acids. The DNA of the CDR3 is TGTGCCAGCAGTGAAGCCGGGACTATCTACGAGCAGTACTTC. As protein: CASSEAGTIYEQYF.

This clonotype was counted between two and nine times. V and J are TRBV9 and TRBJ2-5; 9 bases are a match to TRBD2. Germline lookup yields CDR1 SGDLS and CDR2 YYNGEE. The ends lost 3 bases at V and 2 bases at J; junction bases unmatched: 5. The CDR3 is 15 residues long. In nucleotides, the CDR3 is TGTGCCAGCAGCGGGAGACTAGCGGATCAAGAGACCCAGTACTTC. Its protein is CASSGRLADQETQYF.

CDR3 region: CASSPGTSGEKLFF. As DNA, the CDR3 is TGCGCCAGCAGCCCAGGGACCTCGGGGGAAAAACTGTTTTTT. V and J are TRBV5-1 and TRBJ1-4, with D maybe TRBD1 (5 bases). The CDR3 loop spans 14 amino acids. Germline CDR1 SGHRS, CDR2 YFSETQ. V was shortened by 4 bases and J by 8 bases, with 15 bases between the two germline ends. Full variable domain (missing parts from reference TRBV5-1 and TRBJ1-4): KAGVTQTPRYLIKTRGQQVTLSCSPISGHRSVSWYQQTPGQGLQFLFEYFSETQRNKGNFPGRFSGRQFSNSRSEMNVSTLELGDSALYLCASSPGTSGEKLFFGSGTQLSVL.

The V gene is TRBV20-1, the J gene TRBJ2-1, with D perhaps matching TRBD2 (5 bases). Between the trimmed V and J ends, which lost 2 bases and 5 bases, there was a span of 19 bases. The CDR3 totals 16 residues. The germline V gene has CDR1 DFQATT and CDR2 SNEGSKA (reference sequence). CDR3 coding DNA: TGCAGTGCTAGAACTCGACTATCCCTGGGGAACAATGAGCAGTTCTTC. Residues: CSARTRLSLGNNEQFF.

This clonotype was observed a few times. V gene TRBV6-6 combines with J gene TRBJ1-4; possibly TRBD1 for D (5 bases). Germline values: CDR1 MNHNY, CDR2 SVGAGI (reference sequence). The length of the CDR3 is 16 residues. The ends were cut back, 2 bases at V and 8 bases at J, with 18 bases in the middle. This chain's CDR3 is CASSYGAGGRKEKLFF. In nucleotides, the CDR3 is TGTGCCAGCAGTTACGGGGCAGGTGGTCGGAAGGAAAAACTGTTTTTT.

This clonotype was detected only a few times. This sequence joins TRBV7-2 and TRBJ1-4, with 10 nucleotides matching TRBD1. Germline lookup yields CDR1 SGHTA and CDR2 FQGNSA. There are 15 residues in the CDR3. Unmatched junction bases numbered 4, after V lost 4 bases and J lost 5 bases. Here the CDR3 reads CASSSQGQGNEKLFF. CDR3 DNA sequence: TGTGCCAGCAGCTCACAGGGACAGGGGAATGAAAAACTGTTTTTT.

The chain uses TRBV11-1 and TRBJ2-7; unclear D gene. Trimming took 7 bases from V and 0 from J, leaving 16 bases between them. CDR3 length equals 15 residues. Germline V lookup: CDR1 SGHAT, CDR2 FQDESV (reference sequence). CDR3 in amino acids: CASTLTDGNSYEQYF. The CDR3 bases are TGTGCCAGCACCCTCACGGACGGAAACTCCTACGAGCAGTACTTC. The variable domain in full, with the rest retrieved from reference TRBV11-1 and TRBJ2-7, is EAEVAQSPRYKITEKSQAVAFWCDPISGHATLYWYRQILGQGPELLVQFQDESVVDDSQLPKDRFSAERLKGVDSTLKIQPAELGDSAMYLCASTLTDGNSYEQYFGPGTRLTVT.

The DNA for the CDR3 is TGTGCCACTTCCGAAACAAGGTCCTCGTACGGGGGCTACACCTTC. This encodes CATSETRSSYGGYTF. The chain recombines TRBV15 with TRBJ1-2; no reliable D call. V lost 9 bases, J lost 8 bases, and 25 bases lay in between. This CDR3 comprises 15 residues. Germline loops: CDR1 LNHNV, CDR2 YYDKDF (reference sequence).

This clonotype was recorded a few times. This rearrangement joins TRBV7-8 to TRBJ1-2; 10 positions agree with TRBD1. V lost 2 bases, J lost 1 base, and 10 bases stayed unmatched. This CDR3 contains 18 residues. Looked up from germline, CDR1 is SGHVS and CDR2 is FQNEAQ. Here the CDR3 reads CASSLRKPGQGINYGYTF. For the CDR3, the DNA is TGTGCCAGCAGCTTACGAAAGCCGGGACAGGGGATTAACTATGGCTACACCTTC.

This clonotype was counted at least ten times. The genes are TRBV12-3 or TRBV12-4 and TRBJ1-2; 10 nucleotides match TRBD1. V dropped 6 bases and J dropped 8; count of bases not matched to a gene: 6. The CDR3 has 13 residues. CDR3 sequence: CASSSGTGEGYTF. The CDR3 DNA sequence: TGTGCCAGCAGCTCCGGGACAGGGGAAGGCTACACCTTC.

V usage is TRBV5-1 and J usage is TRBJ2-7, with TRBD1 as a possible D gene (6 bases). Germline CDR1 reads SGHRS; CDR2 reads YFSETQ. Trimming removed 3 bases from V and 3 bases from J, with 10 bases in between. The CDR3 is 13 amino acids. The chain's CDR3 is CASSSRDNYEQYF. The DNA for the CDR3 is TGCGCCAGCAGCTCCCGGGACAACTACGAGCAGTACTTC.